These 31 T cell receptor beta chains were sequenced from one sample in a study of shared clonotypes between healthy human individuals. Clones were sequenced by immunoSEQ multiplex PCR, and TCRdb holds only the in-frame ones, with some missing. The data hold roughly 2 million clones, with over 85% observed a single time. Selected positively for CCR7 and CD45RO-negative, naive CD8 cells excluded terminally differentiated effector memory CD45RA+ cells. Input material: naive CD8+ T cells sorted from blood. Receptors originate from a man aged 18 to 30 in good health.

The V call is TRBV4-1, the J call TRBJ2-4, with 9 bases lining up with TRBD1. Trimming removed 2 bases from V and 5 bases from J; junction bases left unmatched: 1. Germline lookup yields CDR1 MGHRA and CDR2 YSYEKL. This CDR3 region has 14 residues. In nucleotides, the CDR3 is TGCGCCAGCAGCCAAAGACAGGGGGAAAACATTCAGTACTTC. Protein product: CASSQRQGENIQYF.

This sequence joins TRBV7-9 and TRBJ1-1, with 9 bases matching TRBD1. CDR1 SEHNR and CDR2 FQNEAQ come from the germline V gene (reference sequence). CDR3 length: 15 residues. After removal of 5 bases from V and 4 bases from J, the junction contained 8 bases not matched to a gene. The CDR3 reads CASSAPDRGITEAFF. The CDR3, as DNA: TGTGCCAGCAGCGCCCCGGACAGGGGTATCACTGAAGCTTTCTTT.

The chain links TRBV6-5 to TRBJ2-6; D not resolved. Trimming removed 5 bases from V and 2 bases from J, with 7 bases in between. The germline CDR1 and CDR2 sequences are MNHEY and SVGAGI. The CDR3 spans 14 residues. CDR3 in amino acids: CASSTHPGANVLTF. The CDR3 region has the DNA TGTGCCAGCAGTACCCACCCTGGGGCCAACGTCCTGACTTTC.

The V gene is TRBV4-1, the J gene TRBJ1-2; D unresolved. V was clipped by 0 bases and J by 6 bases, with 11 bases between them. This CDR3 spans 14 amino acids. Germline V lookup: CDR1 MGHRA, CDR2 YSYEKL. The CDR3 DNA reads TGCGCCAGCAGCCAAGAATCGGTTGTGGATGGCTACACCTTC. It codes for CASSQESVVDGYTF.

The genes are TRBV10-2 and TRBJ2-5; maybe TRBD2 (6 bases). The V end lost 7 bases, the J end lost 2 bases, and 11 bases lay between the germline ends. Germline loops: CDR1 WSHSY, CDR2 SAAADI. The CDR3 length is 13 residues. CDR3 in amino acids: CASTRTTQETQYF. CDR3 bases: TGCGCCAGCACCCGGACTACGCAAGAGACCCAGTACTTC.

The chain has TRBV2 and TRBJ1-1; TRBD1 matches at 8 bases. This CDR3 region has 13 residues. V shed 7 bases and J 4 bases; nucleotides not matched to a gene: 5. In germline, CDR1 is SNHLY, CDR2 FYNNEI. The DNA for the CDR3 is TGTGCCAGCACAGGACAGGGTGTCACTGAAGCTTTCTTT. It codes for CASTGQGVTEAFF.

The chain couples TRBV13 to TRBJ2-5; tentative D call: TRBD2 (5 bases). V gave up 5 bases and J gave up 3 bases, with 10 bases separating them. The CDR3 sequence is 13 residues long. Germline CDR1 is PRHDT and CDR2 is FYEKMQ (reference sequence). The CDR3 is CASSPGLEETQYF. DNA of the CDR3: TGTGCCAGCAGCCCAGGACTGGAAGAGACCCAGTACTTC.

The chain has TRBV6-1 and TRBJ2-1; D gene ambiguous. Deletions cut 5 bases from V and 3 bases from J, with 11 bases between. CDR3 length: 14 amino acids. Germline CDR1 and CDR2: MNHNS and SASEGT. The CDR3 region has the DNA TGTGCCAGCAGTCTTAGAGGCGACTACAATGAGCAGTTCTTC. Its translation: CASSLRGDYNEQFF.

The V gene is TRBV2, the J gene TRBJ2-5; 7 bases align to TRBD1. CDR1 is SNHLY, CDR2 FYNNEI, per germline. Trimming at V came to 10 bases and at J to 3 bases, leaving 5 bases not matched to a gene. The CDR3 consists of 12 residues. The DNA for the CDR3 is TGTGCCATAAGGCAGGGGGAAGAGACCCAGTACTTC. It yields the protein CAIRQGEETQYF.

This clone was seen more than once but under ten times. V and J are TRBV19 and TRBJ1-1; D remains unclear. Trimming took 6 bases from V and 5 from J, leaving 13 bases between them. Per germline, CDR1 LNHDA and CDR2 SQIVND (reference sequence). CDR3 length: 13 amino acids. DNA of the CDR3: TGTGCCAGTAGCCGCGAGAGAGGGACTGAAGCTTTCTTT. Amino acids: CASSRERGTEAFF.

The V call is TRBV11-2, the J call TRBJ2-3, with 7 bases matching TRBD2. With V trimmed by 1 base and J by 4 bases, 5 bases remained unmatched. The CDR3 runs 15 residues. CDR1 and CDR2 from the germline V gene are SGHAT and FQNNGV. The CDR3 loop is CASSLVGGSPDTQYF. CDR3 coding DNA: TGTGCCAGCAGCTTAGTGGGGGGGAGCCCAGATACGCAGTATTTT. The full variable domain, with the rest looked up from reference TRBV11-2 and TRBJ2-3, is EAGVAQSPRYKIIEKRQSVAFWCNPISGHATLYWYQQILGQGPKLLIQFQNNGVVDDSQLPKDRFSAERLKGVDSTLKIQPAKLEDSAVYLCASSLVGGSPDTQYFGPGTRLTVL.

The genes are TRBV6-1 and TRBJ2-2; D call uncertain. CDR1 and CDR2 from the germline V gene are MNHNS and SASEGT. The CDR3 totals 13 residues. The V end was cut by 2 bases, the J end by 1 base, with 2 bases between. The CDR3 nucleotides are TGTGCCAGCAGTGAATGGAACACCGGGGAGCTGTTTTTT. It codes for CASSEWNTGELFF.

This sequence joins TRBV5-1 and TRBJ2-3; 10 bases are a match to TRBD2. The germline CDR1 and CDR2 sequences are SGHRS and YFSETQ. CDR3 length: 15 amino acids. The J segment lost 3 bases and the V segment lost 0 bases, leaving 1 base of the junction unmatched. This CDR3 reads CASSLVSGGTDTQYF. CDR3 nucleotides: TGCGCCAGCAGCTTGGTTAGCGGGGGGACAGATACGCAGTATTTT.

This chain joins TRBV27 and TRBJ1-6; TRBD1 might be the D (5 bases). The CDR3 sequence is 15 residues long. V lost 5 bases, J lost 0 bases, and 8 bases lay in between. Per germline, CDR1 MNHEY and CDR2 SMNVEV (reference sequence). CDR3 DNA sequence: TGTGCCAGCAGTGGGGGGAGCTCCTATAATTCACCCCTCCACTTT. Translating gives CASSGGSSYNSPLHF.

The chain joins TRBV30 to TRBJ2-1, with a tentative D call TRBD1 (5 bases). The CDR3 loop spans 12 amino acids. V was shortened by 5 bases and J by 5 bases, with 10 bases between the two germline ends. CDR1 and CDR2 from the germline V gene are GTSNPN and SVGIG (reference sequence). CDR3 in DNA: TGTGCCTGGGACAGCATCCACAATGAGCAGTTCTTC. Translating gives CAWDSIHNEQFF.

This sequence joins TRBV4-1 and TRBJ2-7; 9 bases agree with TRBD2. V shed 3 bases, J shed 0 bases, and the junction held 6 bases outside the gene matches. The CDR3 contains 16 residues. Germline V gives CDR1 MGHRA, CDR2 YSYEKL. The CDR3 reads CASSHIPSGDSYEQYF. CDR3 in DNA: TGCGCCAGCAGCCACATACCTAGCGGGGACTCCTACGAGCAGTACTTC.

The CDR3 reads CASSLGSSGAYEQYF. CDR3 DNA: TGTGCCAGCAGCTTAGGTTCTAGCGGGGCCTACGAGCAGTACTTC. V and J are TRBV11-1 and TRBJ2-7; TRBD2 aligns across 9 bases. CDR1 and CDR2 (germline): SGHAT, FQDESV (reference sequence). The trim removed 1 base at V and 2 bases at J, leaving 3 bases unmatched. CDR3 length: 15 amino acids.

The chain uses TRBV27 and TRBJ2-7; D is perhaps TRBD1 or TRBD2 (6 bases each). V dropped 6 bases and J dropped 4 bases, with 22 bases sitting between them. The CDR3 totals 16 residues. Germline V gives CDR1 MNHEY, CDR2 SMNVEV (reference sequence). The CDR3 DNA follows: TGTGCCAGCAGCCATGGCCCGGGGGCCTCGGCATACGAGCAGTACTTC. Its protein product is CASSHGPGASAYEQYF.

The rearrangement uses TRBV30 and TRBJ1-5, with a weak D call TRBD1 (6 bases). V dropped 8 bases and J dropped 2 bases, with 16 bases sitting between them. CDR3 length: 14 residues. Germline V gives CDR1 GTSNPN, CDR2 SVGIG (reference sequence). This chain's CDR3 is CALTGSGGNQPQHF. In nucleotides, the CDR3 is TGTGCCCTTACAGGGAGTGGTGGCAATCAGCCCCAGCATTTT. Using reference TRBV30 and TRBJ1-5 for the parts outside the CDR3, the full variable domain is SQTIHQWPATLVQPVGSPLSLECTVEGTSNPNLYWYRQAAGRGLQLLFYSVGIGQISSEVPQNLSASRPQDRQFILSSKKLLLSDSGFYLCALTGSGGNQPQHFGDGTRLSIL.

A word on this clone: This sample includes further DNA sequences coding for the same CDR3. The gene calls are TRBV6-5 and TRBJ2-7, with a weak D call TRBD1 (6 bases). The ends were cut back, 5 bases at V and 3 bases at J, with 11 bases in the middle. Germline V lookup: CDR1 MNHEY, CDR2 SVGAGI. This CDR3 is 13 amino acids long. The chain's CDR3 is CASSPGTIYEQYF. CDR3 sequence (DNA): TGTGCCAGCAGTCCCGGGACAATCTACGAGCAGTACTTC.

The CDR3 sequence is CASSFTTNYEQYF. For the CDR3, the DNA is TGTGCCAGCAGCTTTACCACGAACTACGAGCAGTACTTC. The chain links TRBV13 to TRBJ2-7, with D hard to call. The CDR3 totals 13 residues. Trimming removed 3 bases from V and 3 bases from J, with 9 bases in between. The germline gives CDR1 PRHDT, CDR2 FYEKMQ (reference sequence).

The chain employs TRBV4-1 and TRBJ2-5; possible D gene TRBD2, 7 bases. The CDR3 is made up of 15 amino acids. Germline V gene sequence: CDR1 MGHRA, CDR2 YSYEKL. Trimming stripped 4 bases from V and 1 base from J, with 13 bases between. The CDR3 DNA reads TGCGCCAGCAGCCCCGGGGGAGGGGGCCAAGAGACCCAGTACTTC. This sequence encodes CASSPGGGGQETQYF.

As concerns this clone: Other DNA variants within this sample encode the same CDR3. The J gene is TRBJ2-7, the V gene TRBV27; D gene uncertain. V was pared by 3 bases and J by 5 bases, with 5 bases between. CDR3 length: 11 amino acids. CDR1 and CDR2 from the germline V gene are MNHEY and SMNVEV (reference sequence). The chain's CDR3 is CASSLGDEQYF. DNA for the CDR3: TGTGCCAGCAGTTTGGGCGACGAGCAGTACTTC.

This chain links TRBV28 with TRBJ2-7; D ambiguous. CDR1 and CDR2 from the germline V gene are MDHEN and SYDVKM. The CDR3 sequence is 15 residues long. The V and J ends lost 1 base and 4 bases respectively, with 14 bases between them. The CDR3 reads CASSLLVNSYYEQYF. The CDR3 DNA follows: TGTGCCAGCAGTTTATTGGTTAACAGCTATTACGAGCAGTACTTC.

Remarks on this clone: The same CDR3 can be traced to other DNA sequences in this sample. The rearrangement links TRBV6-5 to TRBJ2-5; TRBD2 aligns across 7 bases. In germline, CDR1 is MNHEY, CDR2 SVGAGI. The CDR3 has 14 amino acids. The V and J ends lost 6 bases and 2 bases, in that order; junction bases with no gene match: 6. DNA of the CDR3: TGTGCCAGCAGCCTAACTAGCGAGCAAGAGACCCAGTACTTC. Translating gives CASSLTSEQETQYF.

This chain uses TRBV6-5 with TRBJ2-1, with D perhaps being TRBD1 or TRBD2 (6 bases each). Germline values: CDR1 MNHEY, CDR2 SVGAGI. Trimming took off 5 bases at V and 6 bases at J, with 11 bases between the two ends. CDR3 length: 13 amino acids. CDR3 residues: CASSRGPPNEQFF. Written as DNA, the CDR3 is TGTGCCAGCAGTCGGGGGCCACCCAATGAGCAGTTCTTC.

The V and J genes are TRBV2 and TRBJ2-5; D not resolved. Germline CDR1 reads SNHLY; CDR2 reads FYNNEI. Trimming removed 3 bases from V and 5 bases from J, with 19 bases in between. The CDR3 sequence is 16 residues long. The CDR3 DNA is TGTGCCAGCAGTGACCGGCCAATCTTTATGGGGGAGACCCAGTACTTC. This sequence encodes CASSDRPIFMGETQYF.

The chain uses TRBV5-6 and TRBJ2-7; D is possibly TRBD2 (6 bases). The ends were cut back, 3 bases at V and 7 bases at J, with 20 bases in the middle. Germline-derived CDR1 and CDR2 are SGHDT and YYEEEE. The CDR3 spans 15 residues. Here the CDR3 DNA reads TGTGCCAGCAGCTCCCCGGAGGGCGGGGTGAGAGAGCAGTACTTC. Its protein is CASSSPEGGVREQYF.

The V call is TRBV18, the J call TRBJ2-1; 7 nucleotides line up with TRBD2. Unmatched junction bases numbered 5, after V lost 3 bases and J lost 0 bases. The CDR3 is 16 amino acids. Germline V gene lookup returns CDR1 KGHSH and CDR2 LQKENI. In DNA form, the CDR3 reads TGTGCCAGCTCACCCTTAGCGGGCACCTCCTACAATGAGCAGTTCTTC. This codes for CASSPLAGTSYNEQFF.

The chain joins TRBV2 to TRBJ2-7; TRBD1 aligns across 9 bases. V lost 6 bases and J lost 2; bases outside the gene matches: 8. The CDR3 extends over 15 amino acids. Germline V lookup: CDR1 SNHLY, CDR2 FYNNEI. For the CDR3, the DNA is TGTGCCAGCAGGCCCACCGGGACAGGGCCCTACGAGCAGTACTTC. This translates into CASRPTGTGPYEQYF.

In regard to this clone: This sample also contains other DNA sequences that code for the same CDR3. This chain connects TRBV9 to TRBJ2-1; 10 bases line up with TRBD2. The CDR3 totals 15 residues. The germline V gene has CDR1 SGDLS and CDR2 YYNGEE. V shed 3 bases, J shed 2 bases, and the junction held 2 bases outside the gene matches. CDR3 sequence reads: CASSDTSGAYNEQFF. CDR3 sequence (DNA): TGTGCCAGCAGCGACACTAGCGGGGCCTACAATGAGCAGTTCTTC.